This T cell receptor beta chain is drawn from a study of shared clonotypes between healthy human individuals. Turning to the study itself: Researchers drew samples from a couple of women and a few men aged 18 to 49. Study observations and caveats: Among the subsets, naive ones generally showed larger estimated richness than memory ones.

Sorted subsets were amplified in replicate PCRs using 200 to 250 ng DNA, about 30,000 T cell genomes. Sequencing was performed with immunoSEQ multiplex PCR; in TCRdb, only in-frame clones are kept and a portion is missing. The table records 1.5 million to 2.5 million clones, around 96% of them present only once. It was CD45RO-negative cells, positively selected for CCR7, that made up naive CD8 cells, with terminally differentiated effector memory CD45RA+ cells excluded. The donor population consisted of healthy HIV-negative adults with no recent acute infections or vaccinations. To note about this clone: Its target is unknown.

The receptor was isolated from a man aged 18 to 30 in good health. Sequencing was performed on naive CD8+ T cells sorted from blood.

CDR3 sequence: CASSLTSGNDEQYF. CDR3 coding DNA: TGTGCCAGCAGCCTAACTAGCGGGAACGACGAGCAGTACTTC. The J gene is TRBJ2-7, the V gene TRBV13; 10 bases map to TRBD2. Per the germline V gene, CDR1 is PRHDT and CDR2 is FYEKMQ (reference sequence). There are 14 residues in the CDR3. Germline trimming cut 5 bases from V and 5 bases from J; bases unmatched to any gene: 6.